What follows are 14 T cell receptor beta chains derived from one specimen sequenced in a study of metastatic and nonmetastatic thyroid tumors. TCRdb re-called the PCR reads with MiXCR. The sample lists more than 5,500 clones, about 20% seen once, with approximately 24% in the top ten. Nobody among the patients had been given any treatment before thyroid surgery. The sequencing input was adjacent normal tissue. The receptors originated from a male donor with papillary thyroid cancer or a benign thyroid nodule (not recorded which). Some clones in this sample may be carry-over from other donors' samples.

In this sample, this clone is medium-sized. The chain employs TRBV12-5 and TRBJ2-2; TRBD2 agrees at 9 bases. This CDR3 is built from 14 residues. In germline, CDR1 is LGHNT, CDR2 FRNRAP. The junction had 6 bases not matched to a gene; V was cut back by 9 bases and J by 4 bases. CDR3 protein: CASQAGGSTGELFF. The CDR3 DNA is TGTGCTAGCCAAGCGGGAGGAAGCACCGGGGAGCTGTTTTTT.

The rearrangement links TRBV2 to TRBJ2-3, with D unclear. The CDR3 is made up of 17 amino acids. The V gene lost 7 bases and the J gene lost 1 base, with 21 bases spanning the gap. Germline values: CDR1 SNHLY, CDR2 FYNNEI. CDR3 coding DNA: TGTGCCAGCACCCTTACCGTAGCAGGAACGGGCACAGATACGCAGTATTTT. Amino acid sequence: CASTLTVAGTGTDTQYF.

On this clone itself: A read error is possible here, since a much larger clone lies one base away. The chain uses TRBV24-1 and TRBJ1-2, with D unresolved. Germline-derived CDR1 and CDR2 are KGHDR and SFDVKD. The CDR3 runs to 14 residues. The CDR3 nucleotides are TGTGCCACCAGTGATGAGGGATCTTCCTATGGCTACATCTTC. This gives the protein CATSDEGSSYGYIF.

This clone was counted between two and nine times. V is TRBV30 and J is TRBJ1-1, with no clear D. The germline V and J ends were trimmed by 1 base and 1 base, with 10 bases remaining between them. This CDR3 region has 14 residues. The germline V gene has CDR1 GTSNPN and CDR2 SVGIG (reference sequence). CDR3 protein: CAWSAGPANTEAFF. The CDR3 nucleotides read TGTGCCTGGAGTGCCGGGCCAGCGAACACTGAAGCTTTCTTT.

Worth noting for this clone: Germline and junction disagree at one end, which may indicate a read error. The V gene is TRBV6-1, the J gene TRBJ1-1; the match to TRBD1 covers 10 bases. In germline, CDR1 is MNHNS, CDR2 SASEGT. This CDR3 has 14 amino acids. CDR3 sequence (DNA): TGTGCCAGCAGGACCGGACAGGGGGACACTGGAGCTTTCTTT. Translating it yields CASRTGQGDTGAFF.

This clone was detected only a few times. J is TRBJ1-3 and V is TRBV27; D is ambiguous. Germline lookup yields CDR1 MNHEY and CDR2 SMNVEV (reference sequence). The CDR3 is 15 amino acids. V was clipped by 0 bases and J by 0 bases, with 6 bases between them. CDR3 sequence reads: CASSLSQTSGNTIYF. The CDR3, as DNA: TGTGCCAGCAGTTTATCTCAGACCTCTGGAAACACCATATATTTT.

This clone has more than one count but fewer than ten. The J gene is TRBJ1-1, the V gene TRBV2; D is possibly TRBD1 (5 bases). Trimming stripped 4 bases from V and 1 base from J, with 7 bases between. The CDR3 length is 13 residues. Germline-derived CDR1 and CDR2 are SNHLY and FYNNEI. This CDR3 reads CASSVQANTEAFF. The DNA of the CDR3 is TGTGCCAGCAGTGTACAGGCGAACACTGAAGCTTTCTTT. The complete variable domain, with remaining parts taken from reference TRBV2 and TRBJ1-1, reads EPEVTQTPSHQVTQMGQEVILRCVPISNHLYFYWYRQILGQKVEFLVSFYNNEISEKSEIFDDQFSVERPDGSNFTLKIRSTKLEDSAMYFCASSVQANTEAFFGQGTRLTVV.

Ten or more counts support this clone. Just one base apart from a much larger clone, this may be a read error. The rearrangement links TRBV30 to TRBJ2-7, with D possibly TRBD1 on 6 matching bases. CDR1 and CDR2 (germline): GTSNPN, SVGIG (reference sequence). The CDR3 length is 15 residues. The CDR3 protein is CAWSALQGSSCEQYF. The CDR3 DNA reads as TGTGCCTGGAGTGCTCTACAGGGCAGCTCCTGCGAGCAGTACTTC.

CDR3 residues: CASSGQGETQYF. DNA of the CDR3: TGTGCCAGCTCGGGTCAAGGGGAGACCCAGTACTTC. The genes are TRBV2 and TRBJ2-5, with D unresolved. The V and J ends lost 8 bases and 5 bases respectively, with 12 bases between them. The CDR3 is 12 residues long. Germline-derived CDR1 and CDR2 are SNHLY and FYNNEI.

The V call is TRBV15, the J call TRBJ1-6; D is ambiguous. The V gene lost 5 bases and the J gene lost 10 bases, with 15 bases spanning the gap. CDR1 and CDR2 from the germline V gene are LNHNV and YYDKDF (reference sequence). CDR3 length: 14 amino acids. CDR3 in DNA: TGTGCCACCAGCGAAGTGAAGGGTGGCTCACCCCTCCACTTT. Its translation: CATSEVKGGSPLHF.

This chain uses TRBV12-3 or TRBV12-4 with TRBJ1-1; D remains unclear. V dropped 2 bases and J dropped 8 bases, with 12 bases sitting between them. This CDR3 has 13 amino acids. CDR3 residues: CASSLSSDIEAFF. The CDR3 DNA reads as TGTGCCAGCAGTTTAAGTTCGGATATCGAAGCTTTCTTT.

This clone was detected ten times or more. This chain connects TRBV6-1 to TRBJ2-7; D is uncertain. The CDR3 consists of 15 residues. Per germline, CDR1 MNHNS and CDR2 SASEGT. V was clipped by 3 bases and J by 2 bases, with 14 bases between them. The CDR3 region is CASSELPTYTYEQYF. The CDR3 DNA sequence: TGTGCCAGCAGTGAGCTTCCGACCTACACCTACGAGCAGTACTTC.

The genes are TRBV19 and TRBJ2-7, with D perhaps matching TRBD1 (5 bases). V lost 9 bases to trimming and J lost 6 bases, with 12 bases between them. CDR3 size: 11 residues. Germline V gene sequence: CDR1 LNHDA, CDR2 SQIVND (reference sequence). CDR3 amino acids: CASRQGSEQYF. CDR3 bases: TGTGCCAGCCGCCAGGGCTCCGAGCAGTACTTC. Based on the CDR3 plus reference TRBV19 and TRBJ2-7, the full variable domain is DGGITQSPKYLFRKEGQNVTLSCEQNLNHDAMYWYRQDPGQGLRLIYYSQIVNDFQKGDIAEGYSVSREKKESFPLTVTSAQKNPTAFYLCASRQGSEQYFGPGTRLTVT.

The table lists this clone with a few counts. The CDR3 loop is CSASDNLNTEAFF. For the CDR3, the DNA is TGCAGTGCTAGTGACAACCTGAACACTGAAGCTTTCTTT. The chain recombines TRBV20-1 with TRBJ1-1, with D unresolved. CDR1 is DFQATT and CDR2 is SNEGSKA in the germline V gene (reference sequence). CDR3 length: 13 residues. The ends were cut back, 3 bases at V and 0 bases at J, with 8 bases in the middle.